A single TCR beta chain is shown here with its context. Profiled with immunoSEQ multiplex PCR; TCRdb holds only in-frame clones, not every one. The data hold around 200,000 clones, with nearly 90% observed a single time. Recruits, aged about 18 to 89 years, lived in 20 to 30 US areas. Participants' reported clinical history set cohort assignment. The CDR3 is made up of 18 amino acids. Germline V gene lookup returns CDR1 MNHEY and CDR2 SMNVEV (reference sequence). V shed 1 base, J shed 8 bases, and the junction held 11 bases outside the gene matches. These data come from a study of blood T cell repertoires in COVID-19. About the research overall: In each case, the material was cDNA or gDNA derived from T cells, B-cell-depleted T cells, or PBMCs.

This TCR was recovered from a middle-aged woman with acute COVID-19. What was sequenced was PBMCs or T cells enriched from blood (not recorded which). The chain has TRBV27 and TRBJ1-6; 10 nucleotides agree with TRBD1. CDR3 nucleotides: TGTGCCAGCAGTTTATGGGGCGGGACAGGGGTTCGTCATTCACCCCTCCACTTT. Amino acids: CASSLWGGTGVRHSPLHF.